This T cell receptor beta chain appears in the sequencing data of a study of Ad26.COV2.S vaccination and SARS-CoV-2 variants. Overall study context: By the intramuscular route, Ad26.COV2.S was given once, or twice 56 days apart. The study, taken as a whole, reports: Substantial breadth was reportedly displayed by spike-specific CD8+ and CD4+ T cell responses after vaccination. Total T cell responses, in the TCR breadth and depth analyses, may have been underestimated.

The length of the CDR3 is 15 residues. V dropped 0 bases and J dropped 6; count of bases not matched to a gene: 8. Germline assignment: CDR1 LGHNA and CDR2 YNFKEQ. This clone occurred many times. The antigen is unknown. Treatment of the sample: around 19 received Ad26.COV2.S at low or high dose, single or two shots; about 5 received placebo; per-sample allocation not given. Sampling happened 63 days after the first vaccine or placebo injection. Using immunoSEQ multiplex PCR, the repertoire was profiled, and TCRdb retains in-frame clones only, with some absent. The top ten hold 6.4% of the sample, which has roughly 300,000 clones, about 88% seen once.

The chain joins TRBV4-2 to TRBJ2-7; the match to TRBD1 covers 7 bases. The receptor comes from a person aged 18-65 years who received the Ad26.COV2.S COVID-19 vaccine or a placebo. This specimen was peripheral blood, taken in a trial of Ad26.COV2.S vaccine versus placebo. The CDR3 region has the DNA TGTGCCAGCAGCCAAGATCGGGAAGGGGGCTCCGAGCAGTACTTC. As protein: CASSQDREGGSEQYF.